This T cell receptor beta chain originates from a study of PD-1 blockade in classical Hodgkin lymphoma (dated by TCRdb to about 2020). The study in broad terms: Nivolumab dosing was 3 mg/kg intravenously every 2 weeks, continuing until either disease progression or unacceptable toxicity. The study used CyTOF and TCR beta sequencing to define a peripheral blood immune signature of response to PD-1 blockade in classical Hodgkin lymphoma.

Here is what the overall study found, with its caveats: Only a single clinical trial cohort was studied, and what caused the repertoire differences, possibly disease activity or prior therapy, remained undefined. By C4D1, a significant rise was seen in CD4+ TCR diversity but not in CD8+ TCR diversity (p=0.0027 vs p=0.16), and the rise was most apparent among complete responders (p=0.02). Baseline TCR diversity was reported to be lower in newly diagnosed patients than in healthy donors, and even lower in relapsed/refractory patients. Trial patients achieving complete response had baseline diversity similar to newly diagnosed patients, whereas partial responders and progressors had significantly lower diversity. Diversity was lower in patients who began nivolumab less than 1 year after ASCT, so these patients were left out of later analyses to avoid confounding by immune reconstitution.

Genomic DNA was isolated using the Qiagen DNeasy kit from unsorted PBMCs as well as from negatively selected CD4+ and CD8+ fractions. TCR beta CDR3 regions were amplified by immunoSEQ multiplex PCR using primers annealing to V and J segments. A synthetic immune receptor repertoire was used to minimize amplification bias, and any residual bias was removed computationally once sequencing was done. On the authors' methods: Repertoire diversity was quantified as the Shannon entropy index using custom Python scripts. Unsorted, CD4+ and CD8+ repertoires were analyzed separately, except for combined analyses in which CD4+ and CD8+ sequences were merged in silico. A clone was considered expanded if an increase in frequency of at least 2-fold after treatment relative to C1D1 was found, and a pseudocount of 0.5 was applied to clones undetected at baseline. Clones with 0 or 1 copy at C1D1 were defined as singleton clones, while clones with 2 or more copies were defined as non-singleton clones. By matching protein sequences in sorted samples from the same patient, clones expanded in unsorted samples were annotated as CD4+, CD8+ or unknown. Diversity changes from C1D1 to C4D1 were tested in paired samples using Wilcoxon tests. Sourced from immuneACCESS, this table was stored by TCRdb with only in-frame sequences that have V and J called. A share of the clones is absent; for the studies checked, an unresolved V gene accounts for under half, and the remainder has no known explanation. V and J calls and clone size follow that table, whereas D and trimming were derived from the DNA. Within this sample are more than 85,000 clones, with roughly 87% of them counted one time only. In total, the top ten clones hold 15% to 20% of the sample.

As concerns this clone: What this receptor recognizes is not known. Per-base qualities were not stored, and no clone one base away is much larger.

The time point label, read with the paper, signifies: cycle 4 day 1 (C4D1), after less than 7 weeks of nivolumab. Every trial patient had relapsed following autologous stem cell transplantation, and prior brentuximab vedotin exposure was what differed among cohorts A, B and C. A total of around 60 patients with relapsed/refractory classical Hodgkin lymphoma made up the trial cohort, and each patient's best overall response was complete response, partial response or progressive disease. In the multi-cohort phase II CheckMate 205 trial, trial patients received single-agent nivolumab. An independent review committee assessed best overall response using the 2007 International Working Group response criteria. Trial PBMCs were collected immediately before nivolumab initiation (C1D1) and during therapy at cycle 2 day 1 and cycle 4 day 1. Peripheral blood was collected in 8 mL Vacutainer Cell Preparation Tubes, from which PBMCs were isolated by centrifugation and then cryopreserved.

Reading from cysteine to phenylalanine, the CDR3 counts 14 amino acids. This entry keeps only the CDR3 DNA: 42 bases, framed from base 1. The germline V gene yields SGDLS for CDR1 and YYNGEE for CDR2. At the junction V is shortened by 0 bases and J by 3 bases, with 10 bases in between. The sequencing here drew on peripheral blood mononuclear cells (PBMCs), taken before the fourth cycle of nivolumab. The sequence was obtained from a human donor with classical Hodgkin lymphoma. The rearrangement joined TRBV9 to TRBJ2-7; D gene: possibly TRBD2, on 6 matching bases. The CDR3 here reads CASSVGVGSYEQYF. The nucleotide sequence reads TGTGCCAGCAGCGTAGGGGTCGGGAGCTACGAGCAGTACTTC.